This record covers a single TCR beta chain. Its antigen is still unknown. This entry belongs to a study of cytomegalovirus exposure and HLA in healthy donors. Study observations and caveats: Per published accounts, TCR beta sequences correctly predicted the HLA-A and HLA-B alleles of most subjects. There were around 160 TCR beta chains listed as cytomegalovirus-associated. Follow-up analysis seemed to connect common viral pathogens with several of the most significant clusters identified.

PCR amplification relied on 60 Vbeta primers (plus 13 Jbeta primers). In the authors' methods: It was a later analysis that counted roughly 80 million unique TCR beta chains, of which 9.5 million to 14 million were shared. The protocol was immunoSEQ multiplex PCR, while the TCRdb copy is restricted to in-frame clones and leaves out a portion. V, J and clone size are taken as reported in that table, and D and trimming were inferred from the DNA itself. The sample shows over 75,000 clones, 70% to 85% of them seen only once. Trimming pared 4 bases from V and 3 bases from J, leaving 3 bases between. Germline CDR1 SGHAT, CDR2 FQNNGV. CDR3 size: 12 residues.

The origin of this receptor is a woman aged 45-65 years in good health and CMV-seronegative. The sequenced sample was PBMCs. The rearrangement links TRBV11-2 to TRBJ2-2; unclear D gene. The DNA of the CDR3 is TGTGCCAGCAGCTCCGACACCGGGGAGCTGTTTTTT. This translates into CASSSDTGELFF.